The 23 T cell receptor beta chains in this list originate from one sample, sequenced in a study of post-analysis software for immune sequencing data. Their recognized antigens are unknown. Findings and limits, study-wide: Comparison of patients with controls showed five TRBV segments more frequent in patients, TRBV5-6, TRBV5-1 and TRBV20-1 among them.

Researchers reported that TCR beta cDNA libraries carried unique molecular identifiers. Each CDR3 protein gets one entry after TCRdb re-called the PCR reads with MiXCR. The sample includes around 500,000 distinct CDR3 sequences, around 36% of them seen just once. The sample comprised blood. These receptors were taken from a girl aged 2 to 17 with multiple sclerosis.

In this sample, this clonotype turned up once. The chain joins TRBV20-1 to TRBJ2-1; D is perhaps TRBD2 (7 bases). The CDR3 has 16 residues. Germline values: CDR1 DFQATT, CDR2 SNEGSKA (reference sequence). V lost 0 bases and J 6 bases, leaving 18 bases between the germline ends. CDR3 region: CSARDWGGAWGNEQFF. For the CDR3, the DNA is TGCAGTGCTAGAGATTGGGGGGGGGCCTGGGGCAATGAGCAGTTCTTC.

This clonotype was detected only a few times. The chain uses TRBV6-8 and TRBJ1-1, with D hard to call. Trimming shortened V by 9 bases and J by 5 bases, and 7 bases separated the two germline ends. This CDR3 region has 10 residues. CDR1 and CDR2 (germline): MNHGY, SAAAGT. The DNA of the CDR3 is TGTGCCAGGGGAAGTACTGAAGCTTTCTTT. Protein product: CARGSTEAFF.

V and J are TRBV11-1 and TRBJ1-2, with D maybe TRBD1 (5 bases). Germline V gene lookup returns CDR1 SGHAT and CDR2 FQDESV (reference sequence). This CDR3 contains 14 residues. V was trimmed by 5 bases and J by 2 bases, leaving 12 bases between them. The CDR3 DNA reads TGTGCCAGCAGCCCCCGGGACGGCAACTATGGCTACACCTTC. It translates to CASSPRDGNYGYTF.

This clonotype came up a few times. This rearrangement joins TRBV20-1 to TRBJ2-2; no definite D call. Germline V CDR1 and CDR2: DFQATT, SNEGSKA (reference sequence). This CDR3 region has 13 residues. Trimming took 6 bases from V and 3 from J, leaving 11 bases between them. The CDR3 spells CSANRRHTGELFF. The DNA of the CDR3 is TGCAGTGCAAACCGGCGACACACCGGGGAGCTGTTTTTT.

This chain uses TRBV13 with TRBJ2-3, with 7 bases fitting TRBD1. Germline CDR1 is PRHDT and CDR2 is FYEKMQ (reference sequence). This CDR3 has 16 amino acids. The trim removed 3 bases at V and 3 bases at J, leaving 9 bases unmatched. Written as DNA, the CDR3 is TGTGCCAGCAGCTTCCGAGGGGGCGCCGGGACAGATACGCAGTATTTT. Its protein product is CASSFRGGAGTDTQYF.

In its sample, this clonotype was seen a few times. The CDR3 sequence: CASSSGLDADTQYF. The CDR3 coding sequence is TGTGCCAGCAGCTCCGGACTAGACGCAGATACGCAGTATTTT. V usage is TRBV12-3 or TRBV12-4 and J usage is TRBJ2-3; 7 bases line up with TRBD2. The trim removed 6 bases at V and 4 bases at J, leaving 7 bases unmatched. The CDR3 is 14 residues long.

This clonotype has just a few counts. The CDR3 region is CSGGTGENTDTQYF. CDR3 nucleotides: TGCAGCGGTGGTACAGGGGAAAACACAGATACGCAGTATTTT. The V and J genes are TRBV29-1 and TRBJ2-3, with 7 bases fitting TRBD1. Germline V lookup: CDR1 SQVTM, CDR2 ANQGSEA. The CDR3 is 14 residues long. Germline trimming cut 7 bases from V and 2 bases from J; bases unmatched to any gene: 9.

Remarks on this clonotype: Compared with germline, one end of the junction differs, possibly owing to a read error. J is TRBJ2-5 and V is TRBV7-9; the D is unclear. Per germline, CDR1 SEHNR and CDR2 FQNEAQ (reference sequence). This CDR3 has 14 residues. The CDR3: CTSSTVKSQETQYF. DNA of the CDR3: TGTACCAGCAGCACCGTGAAGAGCCAAGAGACCCAGTACTTC.

The V call is TRBV10-3, the J call TRBJ2-7; the match to TRBD2 covers 7 bases. The CDR3 extends over 15 amino acids. Germline V CDR1 and CDR2: ENHRY, SYGVKD. V was clipped by 8 bases and J by 3 bases; unmatched bases: 13. CDR3 protein: CAIGSTGGAFYEQYF. Written as DNA, the CDR3 is TGTGCCATCGGCTCCACGGGGGGTGCTTTCTACGAGCAGTACTTC.

Here the CDR3 DNA reads TGCGCCAGCAGTACCGGGACTAGCGGAGGGGCTGATGAGCAGTACTTC. The encoded protein is CASSTGTSGGADEQYF. V and J are TRBV10-2 and TRBJ2-7, with 11 nucleotides matching TRBD2. J gave up 7 bases and V 5 bases, and 13 bases lay outside the gene matches. CDR1 WSHSY and CDR2 SAAADI come from the germline V gene. This CDR3 is 16 amino acids long.

This chain links TRBV9 with TRBJ2-1; no definite D call. This CDR3 is built from 12 residues. Trimming left V 0 bases short and J 7 bases short, with 5 bases between. The germline V gene has CDR1 SGDLS and CDR2 YYNGEE. The DNA of the CDR3 is TGTGCCAGCAGCGTAGATCGGAATGAGCAGTTCTTC. It specifies CASSVDRNEQFF.

V usage is TRBV7-2 and J usage is TRBJ2-1; 8 positions agree with TRBD2. V was clipped by 3 bases and J by 8 bases; unmatched bases: 3. Germline values: CDR1 SGHTA, CDR2 FQGNSA. This CDR3 is built from 13 residues. The CDR3 protein is CASSFQRGYEQFF. CDR3 nucleotide sequence: TGTGCCAGCAGCTTCCAGCGGGGGTATGAGCAGTTCTTC.

This clonotype was seen at least ten times. The genes are TRBV6-5 and TRBJ2-5; unclear D gene. V lost 10 bases, J lost 7 bases, and 13 bases lay in between. CDR1 is MNHEY and CDR2 is SVGAGI in the germline V gene. The CDR3 loop spans 11 amino acids. The CDR3 is CATNQMSTQYF. In nucleotides, the CDR3 is TGTGCCACCAATCAGATGTCGACCCAGTACTTC.

This clonotype appeared a few times. The gene calls are TRBV10-1 and TRBJ2-7; 8 bases fit TRBD2. With 2 bases clipped from V and 2 bases from J, the junction kept 5 bases outside the gene matches. Germline assignment: CDR1 WNHNN and CDR2 SYGVQD (reference sequence). The length of the CDR3 is 15 residues. CDR3 loop: CASSEQRGPPYEQYF. The CDR3, as DNA: TGCGCCAGCAGTGAGCAGCGGGGGCCGCCCTACGAGCAGTACTTC.

The V gene is TRBV7-9, the J gene TRBJ1-1; possible D gene TRBD1, 5 bases. CDR1 and CDR2 (germline): SEHNR, FQNEAQ (reference sequence). This CDR3 is 15 amino acids long. Trimming removed 1 base from V and 5 bases from J, with 14 bases in between. The CDR3 region has the DNA TGTGCCAGCAGCTTAGATGGGGGTGAGGATACTGAAGCTTTCTTT. Translated: CASSLDGGEDTEAFF.

There are many counts of this clonotype. The rearrangement uses TRBV7-3 and TRBJ2-3, with 8 bases fitting TRBD2. V trimming: 3 bases; J trimming: 1 base; junction bases outside the gene matches: 0. CDR3 size: 14 residues. Per germline, CDR1 SGHTA and CDR2 FQGTGA. The CDR3 DNA follows: TGTGCCAGCAGCTTGACTAGCGGCACAGATACGCAGTATTTT. This sequence encodes CASSLTSGTDTQYF.

This clonotype was found a few times. V usage is TRBV20-1 and J usage is TRBJ1-2; no clear D. This CDR3 has 13 amino acids. V shed 5 bases and J shed 1 base, with 11 bases lying between them. Germline-derived CDR1 and CDR2 are DFQATT and SNEGSKA (reference sequence). The CDR3 sequence: CSAERTDNYGYTF. In DNA, the CDR3 is TGCAGTGCTGAGAGAACCGATAACTATGGCTACACCTTC.

The rearrangement joins TRBV3-1 to TRBJ2-5; 7 positions agree with TRBD1. The end of the DNA fits TRBJ2-7 better, so the J call may be wrong. CDR1 and CDR2 from the germline V gene are LGHDT and YNNKEL (reference sequence). The CDR3 runs 13 residues. CDR3 DNA: TGTGCCAGCAGCCTCGGGGACAGCAACGAGCAGTACTTC. Amino acid sequence: CASSLGDSNEQYF.

The chain recombines TRBV6-5 with TRBJ2-1; TRBD1 might be the D (5 bases). The V end was cut by 5 bases, the J end by 3 bases, with 8 bases between. Germline V gives CDR1 MNHEY, CDR2 SVGAGI. The CDR3 loop spans 13 amino acids. CDR3 region: CASSRQFYNEQFF. The CDR3 region has the DNA TGTGCCAGCAGTAGACAGTTCTACAATGAGCAGTTCTTC.

J is TRBJ1-1 and V is TRBV5-1; 8 nucleotides align to TRBD1. CDR1 SGHRS and CDR2 YFSETQ come from the germline V gene. V was pared by 4 bases and J by 1 base, with 9 bases of the junction left unmatched. The CDR3 is 16 amino acids. CDR3 in amino acids: CASSKQGAQRNTEAFF. The CDR3 DNA reads as TGCGCCAGCAGCAAGCAGGGGGCGCAAAGGAACACTGAAGCTTTCTTT.

A few counts support this clonotype. V is TRBV27 and J is TRBJ2-5, with D perhaps TRBD1 or TRBD2 (5 bases each). Trimming left V 5 bases short and J 1 base short, with 17 bases between. CDR1 and CDR2 from the germline V gene are MNHEY and SMNVEV (reference sequence). The CDR3 is made up of 16 amino acids. CDR3 loop: CASSVWDLLAQETQYF. For the CDR3, the DNA is TGTGCCAGCAGTGTTTGGGACCTCTTGGCCCAAGAGACCCAGTACTTC.

The rearrangement joins TRBV18 to TRBJ2-7, with D possibly matching TRBD1 (5 bases). Trimming took 2 bases from V and 6 from J, leaving 14 bases between them. This CDR3 has 14 amino acids. From germline, CDR1 is KGHSH and CDR2 LQKENI. The CDR3 DNA sequence: TGTGCCAGCTCACCATCGGCAGGGTTAGGCGAGCAGTACTTC. Amino acids: CASSPSAGLGEQYF.

The CDR3 loop reads CASSTWDIQKAETQYF. As DNA, the CDR3 is TGTGCCAGCAGTACCTGGGACATTCAAAAGGCAGAGACCCAGTACTTC. The rearrangement joins TRBV12-3 or TRBV12-4 to TRBJ2-5; TRBD1 is a possible D gene (6 bases). This CDR3 contains 16 residues. V lost 5 bases and J lost 4, with 20 bases in between.